This entry describes one T cell receptor beta chain. The protocol was immunoSEQ multiplex PCR, while the TCRdb copy is restricted to in-frame clones and leaves out a portion. The sample lists 12,000 to 15,000 clones; around three fifths were seen once. The data originate from a study of T cell clonotyping in hematopoietic cell transplantation. Germline V gene sequence: CDR1 SGDLS, CDR2 YYNGEE. Trimming left V 4 bases short and J 3 bases short, with 14 bases between. The CDR3 loop spans 14 amino acids. The specimen was PBMCs. The V call is TRBV9, the J call TRBJ2-7; a possible D gene is TRBD2 (6 bases). This sequence was found in a human donor who either received an allogeneic hematopoietic cell transplant for a myeloid malignancy or was a related donor (not recorded which). Some clones in this sample may be carry-over from other donors' samples. The CDR3 spells CASSPLGGGYEQYF. The CDR3 region has the DNA TGTGCCAGCAGCCCCCTTGGGGGAGGCTACGAGCAGTACTTC.